The 17 T cell receptor beta chains below all came from one sample that was sequenced in a study of blood T cell repertoires in COVID-19 (dated by TCRdb to the early 2020s). The receptor library was made with the immunoSEQ multiplex PCR assay. TCRdb's version of the immuneACCESS table is confined to in-frame rearrangements and falls short of the full clone set. An unresolved V gene accounts for under half of the shortfall where checked; the remainder is of unknown origin. The table for this sample lists a few hundred thousand clones; approximately 80% of them were counted only once. The top ten constitute 15% to 20% of the sample. Sequenced material: peripheral blood. The receptors were gathered from a woman of 80 years or more with active or convalescent COVID-19.

This clone was counted a few times. The rearrangement uses TRBV21-1 and TRBJ2-5; the table's D call, TRBD1, has no DNA check behind it. TRBV21-1 is a documented pseudogene. The CDR3 loop spans 17 amino acids. The CDR3 region is CASSKWIGTGGGETQYF. In nucleotides, the CDR3 is TGTGCCAGCAGCAAATGGATCGGTACAGGGGGGGGAGAGACCCAGTACTTC.

The CDR3 loop reads CASSRRTVQETQYF. For the CDR3, the DNA is TGTGCCAGCAGCCGCCGGACAGTTCAAGAGACCCAGTACTTC. V usage is TRBV3-1 (or the pseudogene TRBV3-2) and J usage is TRBJ2-5; a weak D match, TRBD1 (6 bases). Trimming stripped 4 bases from V and 2 bases from J, with 11 bases between. Germline CDR1 LGHDT, CDR2 YNNKEL (reference sequence). CDR3 length: 14 residues.

This clone was found once. The rearrangement joins TRBV19 to TRBJ1-4, with unresolved D. Trimming removed 4 bases at V and 7 bases at J, with 4 bases between. The germline V gene encodes CDR1 LNHDA and CDR2 SQIVND (reference sequence). The CDR3 has 11 residues. CDR3 region: CASSTGEKLFF. The CDR3 nucleotides read TGTGCCAGTAGTACGGGTGAAAAACTGTTTTTT.

The chain couples TRBV9 to TRBJ1-6, with 7 bases aligning to TRBD1. The CDR3 runs 18 residues. V gave up 0 bases and J gave up 2 bases; unmatched junction bases: 8. CDR1 and CDR2 from the germline V gene are SGDLS and YYNGEE. The CDR3 nucleotides read TGTGCCAGCAGCGTAGGTTACAGGGGAAATCCCTATAATTCACCCCTCCACTTT. Translated, it gives CASSVGYRGNPYNSPLHF.

The chain carries TRBV7-3 and TRBJ2-1; D call uncertain. Germline CDR1 is SGHTA and CDR2 is FQGTGA. The V and J ends lost 4 bases and 9 bases respectively, with 10 bases between them. The CDR3 runs to 12 residues. The CDR3 sequence is CASSSSMSEQFF. CDR3 nucleotides: TGTGCCAGCAGCTCCTCTATGAGTGAGCAGTTCTTC.

The V gene is TRBV12-5, the J gene TRBJ1-5; no reliable D call. The germline gives CDR1 LGHNT, CDR2 FRNRAP. The CDR3 has 13 residues. CDR3 loop: CASCGNSNQPQHF. The CDR3 region has the DNA TGTGCCTCTTGCGGGAATAGCAATCAGCCCCAGCATTTT.

The chain recombines TRBV9 with TRBJ1-2, with no clear D. V dropped 3 bases and J dropped 0 bases, with 15 bases sitting between them. The CDR3 length is 16 residues. Germline lookup yields CDR1 SGDLS and CDR2 YYNGEE. This CDR3 reads CASSGGERVPNYGYTF. CDR3 sequence (DNA): TGTGCCAGCAGCGGAGGAGAGAGGGTTCCTAACTATGGCTACACCTTC.

This chain joins TRBV7-2 and TRBJ1-4; 8 positions match TRBD1. V shed 6 bases, J shed 7 bases, and the junction held 10 bases outside the gene matches. Germline V gene data show CDR1 as SGHTA and CDR2 as FQGNSA. This CDR3 is built from 15 residues. CDR3: CASSLQGGPVEKLFF. The CDR3 DNA is TGTGCCAGCAGTTTACAGGGGGGTCCGGTTGAAAAACTGTTTTTT. Variable domain in full (rest from reference TRBV7-2 and TRBJ1-4): GAGVSQSPSNKVTEKGKDVELRCDPISGHTALYWYRQSLGQGLEFLIYFQGNSAPDKSGLPSDRFSAERTGGSVSTLTIQRTQQEDSAVYLCASSLQGGPVEKLFFGSGTQLSVL.

The J gene is TRBJ2-1, the V gene TRBV6-5, with 10 positions matching TRBD2. V was pared by 1 base and J by 9 bases, with 9 bases of the junction left unmatched. This CDR3 has 16 amino acids. Germline CDR1 reads MNHEY; CDR2 reads SVGAGI. For the CDR3, the DNA is TGTGCCAGCAGTTACTGGAGCGGGGGGGCCATTATTGAGCAGTTCTTC. It is translated as CASSYWSGGAIIEQFF.

V usage is TRBV6-2 or TRBV6-3 and J usage is TRBJ2-4, with a tentative D call TRBD2 (6 bases). CDR1 and CDR2 (germline): MNHEY, SVGEGT. V was trimmed by 0 bases and J by 8 bases, leaving 11 bases between them. The CDR3 is 14 amino acids. CDR3 bases: TGTGCCAGCAGTTACTCCGGCGGGACGTACATTCAGTACTTC. This encodes CASSYSGGTYIQYF.

The V gene is TRBV10-3, the J gene TRBJ2-5, with a tentative D call TRBD1 (6 bases). Trimming shortened V by 2 bases and J by 5 bases, and 18 bases separated the two germline ends. This CDR3 has 16 amino acids. Germline CDR1 and CDR2: ENHRY and SYGVKD. The DNA for the CDR3 is TGTGCCATCAGTGAGCTAGCAGGGGATACTAAGGAGACCCAGTACTTC. Encoded protein: CAISELAGDTKETQYF.

The chain uses TRBV24-1 and TRBJ1-2, with 9 bases aligning to TRBD1. V was pared by 7 bases and J by 5 bases, with 4 bases of the junction left unmatched. There are 13 residues in the CDR3. The germline V gene has CDR1 KGHDR and CDR2 SFDVKD. DNA for the CDR3: TGTGCCACCAGCCCCGGGACAGGGTATGGCTACACCTTC. This sequence encodes CATSPGTGYGYTF.

In this sample, this clone turned up a few times. The junction does not match germline at one end; this may be a read error. The chain uses TRBV3-1 (or the pseudogene TRBV3-2) and TRBJ2-7; weak D call: TRBD2 (6 bases). The CDR3 totals 16 residues. Per the germline V gene, CDR1 is LGHDT and CDR2 is YNNKEL (reference sequence). The CDR3 sequence: CASSQGWGVSSHEQYF. The CDR3, as DNA: TGTGCCAGCAGCCAAGGGTGGGGGGTGTCCTCCCACGAGCAGTACTTC.

V usage is TRBV7-2 and J usage is TRBJ2-7, with 7 bases lining up with TRBD1. Germline assignment: CDR1 SGHTA and CDR2 FQGNSA. V trimming: 6 bases; J trimming: 3 bases; junction bases outside the gene matches: 8. This CDR3 spans 14 amino acids. The CDR3, as DNA: TGTGCCAGCAGGCCGACAGGGCAAGGCTACGAGCAGTACTTC. Translating gives CASRPTGQGYEQYF.

The CDR3 bases are TGCGCCAGCAACGGACAGGGGTTTTTTGGCACTGAAGCTTTCTTT. Amino acids: CASNGQGFFGTEAFF. The chain is built from TRBV5-1 and TRBJ1-1; 9 bases map to TRBD1. Germline V gene data show CDR1 as SGHRS and CDR2 as YFSETQ. V lost 6 bases and J lost 4; bases outside the gene matches: 10. The CDR3 length is 15 residues.

The chain is built from TRBV6-1 and TRBJ1-2; weak D call: TRBD1 (6 bases). Germline CDR1 MNHNS, CDR2 SASEGT. V dropped 3 bases and J dropped 4 bases, with 9 bases sitting between them. The CDR3 is made up of 13 amino acids. Written as DNA, the CDR3 is TGTGCCAGCAGTGAGGGGGCCGGCTATGGCTACACCTTC. It encodes CASSEGAGYGYTF.

The chain has TRBV2 and TRBJ2-7; D not certain. From germline, CDR1 is SNHLY and CDR2 FYNNEI. CDR3 length equals 10 residues. The germline V and J ends were trimmed by 6 bases and 4 bases, with 4 bases remaining between them. The CDR3 region has the DNA TGTGCCAGCAGCCATTACGAGCAGTACTTC. Amino acid sequence: CASSHYEQYF.